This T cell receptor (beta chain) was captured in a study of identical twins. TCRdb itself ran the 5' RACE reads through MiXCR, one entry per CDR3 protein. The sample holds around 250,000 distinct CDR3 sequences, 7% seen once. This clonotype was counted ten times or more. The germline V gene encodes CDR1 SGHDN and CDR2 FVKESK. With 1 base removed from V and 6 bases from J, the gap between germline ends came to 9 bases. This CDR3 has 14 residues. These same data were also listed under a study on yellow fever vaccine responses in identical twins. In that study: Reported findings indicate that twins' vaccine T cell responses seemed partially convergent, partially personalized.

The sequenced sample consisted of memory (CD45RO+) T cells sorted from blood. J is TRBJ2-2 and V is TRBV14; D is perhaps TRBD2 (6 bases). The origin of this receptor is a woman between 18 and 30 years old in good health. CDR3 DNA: TGTGCCAGCAGCCAAGCGACTAGTCCCGGGGAGCTGTTTTTT. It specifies CASSQATSPGELFF.